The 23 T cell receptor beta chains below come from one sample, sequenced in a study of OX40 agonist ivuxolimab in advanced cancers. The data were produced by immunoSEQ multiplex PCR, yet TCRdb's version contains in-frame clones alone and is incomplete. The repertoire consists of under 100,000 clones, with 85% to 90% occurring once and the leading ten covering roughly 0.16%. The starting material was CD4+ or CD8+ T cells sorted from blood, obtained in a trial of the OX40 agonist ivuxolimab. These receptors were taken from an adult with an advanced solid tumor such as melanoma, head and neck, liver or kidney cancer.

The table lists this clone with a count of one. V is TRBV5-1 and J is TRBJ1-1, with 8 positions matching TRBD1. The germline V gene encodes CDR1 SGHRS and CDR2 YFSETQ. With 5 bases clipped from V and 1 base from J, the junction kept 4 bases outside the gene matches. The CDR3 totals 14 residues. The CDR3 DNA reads TGCGCCAGCAGGACCGGGACAGGGAACACTGAAGCTTTCTTT. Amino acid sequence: CASRTGTGNTEAFF.

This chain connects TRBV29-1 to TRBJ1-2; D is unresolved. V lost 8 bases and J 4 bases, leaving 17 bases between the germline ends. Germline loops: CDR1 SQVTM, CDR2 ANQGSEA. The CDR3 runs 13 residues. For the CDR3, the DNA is TGCAGCATTCTGGGAAGGGCACCCTATGGCTACACCTTC. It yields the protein CSILGRAPYGYTF.

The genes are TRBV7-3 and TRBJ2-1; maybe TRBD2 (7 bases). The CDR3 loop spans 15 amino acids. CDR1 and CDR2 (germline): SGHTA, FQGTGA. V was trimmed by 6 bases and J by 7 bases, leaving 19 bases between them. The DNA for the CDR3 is TGTGCCAGCAGTCAATCTCGGGGGGCTACTAATGAGCAGTTCTTC. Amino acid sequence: CASSQSRGATNEQFF.

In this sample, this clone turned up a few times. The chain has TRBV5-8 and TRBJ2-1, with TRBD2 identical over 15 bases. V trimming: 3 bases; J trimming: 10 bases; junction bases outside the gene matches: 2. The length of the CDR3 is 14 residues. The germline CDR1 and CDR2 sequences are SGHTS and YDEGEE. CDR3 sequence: CASSSGLAGGEQFF. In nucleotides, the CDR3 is TGTGCCAGCAGCTCGGGACTAGCGGGAGGCGAGCAGTTCTTC. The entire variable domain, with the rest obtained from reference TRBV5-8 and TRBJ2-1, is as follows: EAGVTQSPTHLIKTRGQQATLRCSPISGHTSVYWYQQALGLGLQFLLWYDEGEERNRGNFPPRFSGRQFPNYSSELNVNALELEDSALYLCASSSGLAGGEQFFGPGTRLTVL.

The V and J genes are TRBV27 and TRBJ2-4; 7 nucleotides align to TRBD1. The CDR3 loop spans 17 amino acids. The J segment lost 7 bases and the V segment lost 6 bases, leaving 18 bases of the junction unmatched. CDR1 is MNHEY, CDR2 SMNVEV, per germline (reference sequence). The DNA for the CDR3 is TGTGCCAGCAGACCCATCACGAACACAGGGGCGGTTAACATTCAGTACTTC. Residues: CASRPITNTGAVNIQYF.

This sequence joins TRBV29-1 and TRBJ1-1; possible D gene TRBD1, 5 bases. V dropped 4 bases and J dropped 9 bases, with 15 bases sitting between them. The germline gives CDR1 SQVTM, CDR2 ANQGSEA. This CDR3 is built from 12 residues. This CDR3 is CSVGEMGGKAFF. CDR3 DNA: TGCAGCGTTGGGGAGATGGGGGGAAAAGCTTTCTTT.

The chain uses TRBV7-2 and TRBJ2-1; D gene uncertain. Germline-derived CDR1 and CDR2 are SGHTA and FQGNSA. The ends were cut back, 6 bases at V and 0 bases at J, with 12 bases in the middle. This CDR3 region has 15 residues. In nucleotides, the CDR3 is TGTGCCAGCAGTTTACTTGTGAGCTCCTACAATGAGCAGTTCTTC. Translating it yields CASSLLVSSYNEQFF.

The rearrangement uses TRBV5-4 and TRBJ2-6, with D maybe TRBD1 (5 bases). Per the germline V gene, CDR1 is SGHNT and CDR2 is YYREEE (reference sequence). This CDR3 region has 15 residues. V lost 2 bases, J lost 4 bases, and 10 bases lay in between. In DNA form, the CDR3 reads TGTGCCAGCAGCTTAACAGGTACCGGGGCCAACGTCCTGACTTTC. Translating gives CASSLTGTGANVLTF.

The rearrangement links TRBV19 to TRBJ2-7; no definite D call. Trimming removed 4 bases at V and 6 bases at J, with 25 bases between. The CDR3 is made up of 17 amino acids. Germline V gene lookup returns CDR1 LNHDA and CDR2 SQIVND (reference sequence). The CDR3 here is CASSRITLGLQAAEQYF. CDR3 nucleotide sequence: TGTGCCAGTAGTAGAATTACCTTGGGTCTGCAGGCCGCCGAGCAGTACTTC.

The DNA for the CDR3 is TGTGCCAGCAGTGGAATACTTGGCGGGGGGAACAATGAGCAGTTCTTC. This codes for CASSGILGGGNNEQFF. The chain employs TRBV6-1 and TRBJ2-1, with 8 bases matching TRBD2. The CDR3 is 16 amino acids. Losses at the gene ends were 4 bases for V and 5 bases for J; bases not matched to a gene: 10. CDR1 is MNHNS and CDR2 is SASEGT in the germline V gene.

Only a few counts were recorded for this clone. This CDR3 reads CASRHPGHEKLFF. DNA for the CDR3: TGCGCCAGCAGACACCCGGGACATGAAAAACTGTTTTTT. This chain connects TRBV5-1 to TRBJ1-4; TRBD1 might be the D (5 bases). V dropped 5 bases and J dropped 6 bases, with 11 bases sitting between them. The CDR3 is 13 residues long. Per germline, CDR1 SGHRS and CDR2 YFSETQ.

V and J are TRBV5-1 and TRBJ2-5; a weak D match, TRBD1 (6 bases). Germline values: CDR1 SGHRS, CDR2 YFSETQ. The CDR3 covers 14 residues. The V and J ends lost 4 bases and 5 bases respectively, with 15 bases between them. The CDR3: CASSLGTTGETQYF. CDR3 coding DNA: TGCGCCAGCAGCCTGGGGACAACCGGGGAGACCCAGTACTTC.

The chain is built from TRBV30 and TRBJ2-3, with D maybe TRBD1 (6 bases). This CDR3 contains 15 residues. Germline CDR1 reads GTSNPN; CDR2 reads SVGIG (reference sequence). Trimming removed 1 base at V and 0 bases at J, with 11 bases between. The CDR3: CAWSERGFSTDTQYF. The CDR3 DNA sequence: TGTGCCTGGAGTGAGAGGGGGTTTAGCACAGATACGCAGTATTTT.

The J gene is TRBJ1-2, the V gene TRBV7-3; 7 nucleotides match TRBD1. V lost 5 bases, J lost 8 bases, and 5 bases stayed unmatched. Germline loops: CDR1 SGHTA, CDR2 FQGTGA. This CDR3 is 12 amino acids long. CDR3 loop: CASSQGGVGYTF. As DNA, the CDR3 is TGTGCCAGCAGCCAAGGGGGCGTCGGCTACACCTTC.

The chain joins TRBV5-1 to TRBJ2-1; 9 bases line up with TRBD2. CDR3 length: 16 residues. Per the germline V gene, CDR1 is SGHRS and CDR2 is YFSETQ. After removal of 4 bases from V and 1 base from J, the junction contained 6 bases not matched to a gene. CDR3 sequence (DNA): TGCGCCAGCAGCCGACAAGCGGGAGGATCCTACAATGAGCAGTTCTTC. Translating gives CASSRQAGGSYNEQFF.

In DNA, the CDR3 is TGTGCCAGCAGCCCCCAAGGGGCCGGGGAGCTGTTTTTT. It specifies CASSPQGAGELFF. This chain joins TRBV28 and TRBJ2-2; D may be TRBD1 (5 bases). V was clipped by 6 bases and J by 6 bases, with 11 bases between them. Germline V CDR1 and CDR2: MDHEN, SYDVKM. This CDR3 spans 13 amino acids.

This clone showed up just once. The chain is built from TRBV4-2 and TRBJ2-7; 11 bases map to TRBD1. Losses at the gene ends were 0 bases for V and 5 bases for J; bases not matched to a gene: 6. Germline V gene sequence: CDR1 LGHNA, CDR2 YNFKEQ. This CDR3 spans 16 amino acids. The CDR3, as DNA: TGTGCCAGCAGCCAAGATCCCGGACAGGGGGCGGACGAGCAGTACTTC. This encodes CASSQDPGQGADEQYF.

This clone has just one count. CDR3 sequence reads: CATSRVGLRTSNTGELFF. The CDR3 DNA reads as TGTGCCACCAGCAGAGTTGGACTCCGCACTTCGAACACCGGGGAGCTGTTTTTT. This chain joins TRBV15 and TRBJ2-2, with D perhaps matching TRBD2 (5 bases). This CDR3 comprises 18 residues. V lost 1 base and J 0 bases, leaving 15 bases between the germline ends. The germline V gene has CDR1 LNHNV and CDR2 YYDKDF (reference sequence).

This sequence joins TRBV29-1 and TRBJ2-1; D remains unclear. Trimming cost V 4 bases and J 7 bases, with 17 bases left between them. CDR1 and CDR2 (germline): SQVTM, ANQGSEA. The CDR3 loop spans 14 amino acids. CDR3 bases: TGCAGCGTTGTCGGACCGCGAGGTACAAATGAGCAGTTCTTC. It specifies CSVVGPRGTNEQFF.

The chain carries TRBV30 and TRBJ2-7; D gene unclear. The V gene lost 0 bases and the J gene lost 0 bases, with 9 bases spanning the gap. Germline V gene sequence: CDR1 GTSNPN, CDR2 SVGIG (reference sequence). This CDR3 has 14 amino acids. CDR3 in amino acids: CAWSVQLLSYEQYF. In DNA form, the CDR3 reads TGTGCCTGGAGTGTACAACTCCTCTCCTACGAGCAGTACTTC.

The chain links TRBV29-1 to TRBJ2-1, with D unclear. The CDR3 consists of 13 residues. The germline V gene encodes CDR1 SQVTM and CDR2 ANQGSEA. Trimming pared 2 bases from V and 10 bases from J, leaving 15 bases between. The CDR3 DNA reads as TGCAGCGTTGAAACACATCTGGCGGCGGAGCAGTTCTTC. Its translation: CSVETHLAAEQFF.

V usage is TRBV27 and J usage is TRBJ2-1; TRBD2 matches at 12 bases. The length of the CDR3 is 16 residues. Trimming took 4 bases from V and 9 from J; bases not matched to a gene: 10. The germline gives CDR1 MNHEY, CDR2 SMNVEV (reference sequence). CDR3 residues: CASSSLAGGPPTEQFF. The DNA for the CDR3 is TGTGCCAGCAGTTCTCTAGCGGGAGGGCCGCCTACTGAGCAGTTCTTC.

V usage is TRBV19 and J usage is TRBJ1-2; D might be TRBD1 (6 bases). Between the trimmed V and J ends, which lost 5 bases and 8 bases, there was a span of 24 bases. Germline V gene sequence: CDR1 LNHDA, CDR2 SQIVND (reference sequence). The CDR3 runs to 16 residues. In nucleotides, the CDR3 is TGTGCCAGTAGTGTCCCCCCTACAGGGAGAGGAGGGGGCTACACCTTC. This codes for CASSVPPTGRGGGYTF. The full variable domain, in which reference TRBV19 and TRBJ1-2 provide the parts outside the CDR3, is DGGITQSPKYLFRKEGQNVTLSCEQNLNHDAMYWYRQDPGQGLRLIYYSQIVNDFQKGDIAEGYSVSREKKESFPLTVTSAQKNPTAFYLCASSVPPTGRGGGYTFGSGTRLTVV.